This TCR beta chain comes out of a study of blood T cells in healthy people across ages. Study-level findings and limits: PBMC samples, being unsorted, prevented any conclusive comparison of naive and antigen-experienced cells. The study found more naive CD4+ cells and higher diversity in long-lived than aged donors.

Together with a sample-barcoded 5' primer, a J-beta primer mix was included in a second PCR lasting about 6 to 11 cycles. Using its own MiXCR run on the 5' RACE reads, TCRdb lists one record per CDR3 protein. The sample lists 1.5 million to 2 million distinct CDR3 sequences, 28% occurring once. This clonotype has only a few counts. Its target is not known. Looked up from germline, CDR1 is DFQATT and CDR2 is SNEGSKA (reference sequence). This CDR3 comprises 16 residues. Losses at the gene ends were 1 base for V and 8 bases for J; bases not matched to a gene: 16. Total RNA, at least 5.5 micrograms per sample, came from PBMCs.

J is TRBJ1-2 and V is TRBV20-1; 7 nucleotides align to TRBD1. The receptor was isolated from a woman younger than 45 in good health. The specimen was blood. The CDR3 spells CSARASGQPASKGYTF. CDR3 nucleotides: TGCAGTGCTAGAGCTTCGGGACAGCCAGCATCTAAGGGCTACACCTTC.